This passage covers 22 T cell receptor beta chains from one sample sequenced in a study of human T cells and chemical hapten exposure. From the RACE reads, TCRdb called clonotypes with MiXCR, one entry per CDR3 protein. The sample includes 350,000 or so distinct CDR3 sequences, approximately 6.9% of them seen just once. Time point described: patch test 1, 2 weeks after DPC sensitization. Treatment reported: therapeutic diphenylcyclopropenone sensitization with weekly scalp DPC. Sequenced here: whole blood, sampled in connection with sensitization to the hapten diphenylcyclopropenone (DPC). Receptor source: a young woman with alopecia areata. Some clones in this sample may be carry-over from other donors' samples.

The chain is built from TRBV14 and TRBJ1-2; D remains ambiguous. The CDR3 is 13 residues long. V lost 3 bases and J lost 8, with 13 bases in between. From germline, CDR1 is SGHDN and CDR2 FVKESK. CDR3 DNA: TGTGCCAGCAGCCAGGTACAGCTGAGAGGCTACACCTTC. This sequence encodes CASSQVQLRGYTF. Filled out from reference TRBV14 and TRBJ1-2, the complete variable domain reads EAGVTQFPSHSVIEKGQTVTLRCDPISGHDNLYWYRRVMGKEIKFLLHFVKESKQDESGMPNNRFLAERTGGTYSTLKVQPAELEDSGVYFCASSQVQLRGYTFGSGTRLTVV.

This clonotype was observed a few times. V gene TRBV4-3 combines with J gene TRBJ2-3; a possible D gene is TRBD2 (5 bases). The CDR3 is made up of 16 amino acids. Trimming stripped 0 bases from V and 2 bases from J, with 12 bases between. Looked up from germline, CDR1 is LGHNA and CDR2 is YSLEER. The CDR3 DNA follows: TGCGCCAGCAGCCAAGATTCGGTAGCGCCCACAGATACGCAGTATTTT. Residues: CASSQDSVAPTDTQYF.

This clonotype has just a few counts. The chain has TRBV7-9 and TRBJ2-1, with 8 bases matching TRBD1. V trimming: 7 bases; J trimming: 6 bases; junction bases outside the gene matches: 11. Germline V lookup: CDR1 SEHNR, CDR2 FQNEAQ (reference sequence). The CDR3 length is 15 residues. The CDR3 DNA is TGTGCCAGCACTCCCTCCGGACAGGGCTTCAATGAGCAGTTCTTC. This encodes CASTPSGQGFNEQFF.

V usage is TRBV4-2 and J usage is TRBJ1-1; 9 bases agree with TRBD1. The CDR3 length is 19 residues. Germline V lookup: CDR1 LGHNA, CDR2 YNFKEQ. The junction had 14 bases not matched to a gene; V was cut back by 1 base and J by 2 bases. CDR3 nucleotides: TGTGCCAGCAGCCAAGGGGAGAATTCGGACAGGGGCCTCAACACTGAAGCTTTCTTT. Translating gives CASSQGENSDRGLNTEAFF.

The sample holds many counts of this clonotype. The V gene is TRBV6-2 or TRBV6-3, the J gene TRBJ2-7; no firm D call. The CDR3 has 12 amino acids. V dropped 5 bases and J dropped 3 bases, with 8 bases sitting between them. CDR1 is MNHEY, CDR2 SVGEGT, per germline. Written as DNA, the CDR3 is TGTGCCAGCAGTCCGGCAGTCTACGAGCAGTACTTC. This sequence encodes CASSPAVYEQYF.

This clonotype was seen repeatedly, ten times or more. This chain joins TRBV7-2 and TRBJ2-7; 7 positions agree with TRBD1. Losses at the gene ends were 5 bases for V and 4 bases for J; bases not matched to a gene: 11. Per germline, CDR1 SGHTA and CDR2 FQGNSA. There are 15 residues in the CDR3. The CDR3 DNA is TGTGCCAGCAGCCGAGACAGGGCTATAAGTTACGAGCAGTACTTC. This gives the protein CASSRDRAISYEQYF.

This clonotype was detected many times. The chain has TRBV20-1 and TRBJ2-3; 7 nucleotides align to TRBD1. After removal of 6 bases from V and 2 bases from J, the junction contained 8 bases not matched to a gene. Germline CDR1 DFQATT, CDR2 SNEGSKA (reference sequence). The CDR3 runs 14 residues. CDR3 region: CSALDRRYTDTQYF. The CDR3 DNA is TGCAGTGCCCTGGACAGGCGGTACACAGATACGCAGTATTTT.

V usage is TRBV6-2 or TRBV6-3 and J usage is TRBJ2-7; D not resolved. In germline, CDR1 is MNHEY, CDR2 SVGEGT. The V end lost 6 bases, the J end lost 1 base, and 13 bases lay between the germline ends. The CDR3 totals 14 residues. Here the CDR3 DNA reads TGTGCCAGCAGCATCTACGGCGAGTCCTACGAGCAGTACTTC. Translating gives CASSIYGESYEQYF.

The chain has TRBV11-2 and TRBJ2-7; TRBD2 matches at 8 bases. The ends lost 1 base at V and 2 bases at J; junction bases unmatched: 4. This CDR3 spans 15 amino acids. Germline CDR1 is SGHAT and CDR2 is FQNNGV. CDR3 sequence (DNA): TGTGCCAGCAGCTTAGGGTTTAGCGGGACCTACGAGCAGTACTTC. It encodes CASSLGFSGTYEQYF.

At least ten counts were recorded for this clonotype. This rearrangement joins TRBV13 to TRBJ1-1; D uncertain. There are 14 residues in the CDR3. V was pared by 3 bases and J by 3 bases, with 11 bases between. Germline CDR1 is PRHDT and CDR2 is FYEKMQ (reference sequence). In DNA, the CDR3 is TGTGCCAGCAGCTTGGAGGGCCCTGACACTGAAGCTTTCTTT. Its protein is CASSLEGPDTEAFF.

This clonotype was seen a few times. The chain has TRBV29-1 and TRBJ2-5; tentatively, D is TRBD1 (5 bases). This CDR3 has 13 residues. Germline V gene data show CDR1 as SQVTM and CDR2 as ANQGSEA. Trimming took off 7 bases at V and 0 bases at J, with 12 bases between the two ends. This CDR3 reads CSALGDDQETQYF. CDR3 coding DNA: TGCAGCGCCCTAGGGGATGACCAAGAGACCCAGTACTTC.

This clonotype was seen many times. V gene TRBV12-3 or TRBV12-4 combines with J gene TRBJ1-4, with 8 nucleotides matching TRBD1. The CDR3 is 18 residues long. Germline trimming cut 5 bases from V and 3 bases from J; bases unmatched to any gene: 14. CDR3 in amino acids: CASSPPGTGFNPNEKLFF. The CDR3 DNA follows: TGTGCCAGCAGTCCACCCGGGACAGGTTTTAATCCTAATGAAAAACTGTTTTTT.

This clonotype has at least ten counts. V is TRBV10-3 and J is TRBJ2-5; a possible D gene is TRBD2 (7 bases). The CDR3 runs 15 residues. Trimming pared 6 bases from V and 2 bases from J, leaving 16 bases between. Germline CDR1 reads ENHRY; CDR2 reads SYGVKD. CDR3 nucleotide sequence: TGTGCCATCAGCCCGTCACAGGGAGGGCAAGAGACCCAGTACTTC. Residues: CAISPSQGGQETQYF.

Only a few counts were recorded for this clonotype. The V call is TRBV11-3, the J call TRBJ1-5; D might be TRBD1 (6 bases). Germline CDR1 and CDR2: SGHNT and YENEEA. The CDR3 consists of 17 residues. The V end was cut by 1 base, the J end by 0 bases, with 13 bases between. This CDR3 is CASSLGPGQNSNQPQHF. CDR3 nucleotides: TGTGCCAGCAGCTTAGGCCCTGGACAGAATAGCAATCAGCCCCAGCATTTT.

Concerning this clonotype itself: The germline gene is not matched at one end of the junction; a read error may be the cause. The chain combines TRBV4-3 with TRBJ2-2, with D perhaps matching TRBD1 or TRBD2 (6 bases each). CDR3 length: 16 residues. Germline values: CDR1 LGHNA, CDR2 YSLEER. The CDR3 region has the DNA TGCGCCAGCAGCCAGAAAACAGGGATGGGGGCCGGGGGGCTGTTTTTT. Its protein product is CASSQKTGMGAGGLFF.

This clonotype appeared many times. The chain has TRBV10-3 and TRBJ2-1; no clear D gene. Trimming removed 3 bases from V and 8 bases from J, with 5 bases in between. CDR3 length: 11 amino acids. CDR1 and CDR2 (germline): ENHRY, SYGVKD. The CDR3 sequence is CAISELHEQFF. The CDR3 DNA follows: TGTGCCATCAGTGAATTACATGAGCAGTTCTTC.

In this sample, this clonotype turned up a few times. The chain links TRBV7-2 to TRBJ1-6; 10 bases map to TRBD1. CDR3 length: 17 amino acids. Looked up from germline, CDR1 is SGHTA and CDR2 is FQGNSA. V trimming: 3 bases; J trimming: 2 bases; junction bases outside the gene matches: 4. The CDR3 sequence is CASSFGQGGPYNSPLHF. CDR3 DNA: TGTGCCAGCAGCTTTGGACAGGGGGGACCCTATAATTCACCCCTCCACTTT.

The chain carries TRBV4-1 and TRBJ1-6, with D possibly TRBD1 on 5 matching bases. CDR1 and CDR2 from the germline V gene are MGHRA and YSYEKL. V lost 5 bases and J lost 7, with 18 bases in between. The CDR3 length is 16 residues. The CDR3 reads CASSITPGVENSPLHF. The DNA for the CDR3 is TGCGCCAGCAGCATTACCCCGGGGGTTGAGAATTCACCCCTCCACTTT.

About this clonotype itself: Possible read error: a much larger clone is one base away. This chain uses TRBV5-1 with TRBJ2-5; 10 bases are a match to TRBD1. This CDR3 has 16 amino acids. The germline CDR1 and CDR2 sequences are SGHRS and YFSETQ. The CDR3 sequence: CASSLELGTGAQTLYF. In DNA form, the CDR3 reads TGCGCCAGCAGCTTGGAACTTGGGACAGGGGCCCAGACCCTGTACTTC.

This clonotype was seen a few times. This sequence joins TRBV4-3 and TRBJ1-4, with no clear D. This CDR3 spans 17 amino acids. Per the germline V gene, CDR1 is LGHNA and CDR2 is YSLEER. The V end lost 0 bases, the J end lost 5 bases, and 16 bases lay between the germline ends. The CDR3 DNA reads TGCGCCAGCAGCCAAGAATATCCCTTAAGGCCAAATGAAAAACTGTTTTTT. Residues: CASSQEYPLRPNEKLFF.

This clonotype was counted between two and nine times. The chain uses TRBV7-9 and TRBJ1-4; D is undetermined. Trimming removed 8 bases at V and 12 bases at J, with 13 bases between. CDR3 length: 11 amino acids. CDR1 is SEHNR and CDR2 is FQNEAQ in the germline V gene (reference sequence). CDR3 bases: TGTGCCAGCGCTTTTCAGCTAGAACTGTTTTTT. This codes for CASAFQLELFF.

This clonotype was recorded a few times. The chain has TRBV6-2 or TRBV6-3 and TRBJ1-1; 7 bases line up with TRBD1. Per the germline V gene, CDR1 is MNHEY and CDR2 is SVGEGT. The J segment lost 4 bases and the V segment lost 8 bases, leaving 7 bases of the junction unmatched. This CDR3 has 13 amino acids. The CDR3, as DNA: TGTGCCAGCCGACAGGGTTACGGCACTGAAGCTTTCTTT. Translation gives CASRQGYGTEAFF.